Listed below are T cell receptor beta chains from one sample, sequenced in a study of blood T cells in healthy people across ages. TCRdb re-called the 5' RACE reads with MiXCR, one entry per CDR3 protein. The data show hundreds of thousands of distinct CDR3 sequences, approximately 21% seen once. Sequencing used blood. These receptors were obtained from a man aged 65 to 79 in good health. The CDR3 runs from the conserved cysteine through the conserved F or W. Fields, in order: V gene, J gene, D gene, clone size, CDR3 DNA, CDR3 protein. A D gene is named only where the DNA matches it firmly. Clone size appears in some rows only: once, few, many, or a class for an expanded clone.

>TRBV7-3|TRBJ2-3|TRBD2|-
TGTGCCAGCAGCTTAAAACCCACTAGCGGAGTAACTCTCACAGATACGCAGTATTTT
CASSLKPTSGVTLTDTQYF
>TRBV3-1|TRBJ2-3|-|-
TGTGCCAGCAGCCACGGGGGACAAAGCACAGATACGCAGTATTTT
CASSHGGQSTDTQYF
>TRBV9|TRBJ2-1|TRBD1|-
TGTGCCAGCAGCGGACGGGACAGGGGGCAAGGTGAGCAGTTCTTC
CASSGRDRGQGEQFF
>TRBV11-3|TRBJ2-1|TRBD2|few
TGTGCCAGCAGCTTAGGGTTGGGTAGCGGGAATCCTTGGGAGCAGTTCTTC
CASSLGLGSGNPWEQFF
>TRBV10-3|TRBJ1-5|-|few
TGTGCCATCAGTGAGTCCGCGACCCGGGGCAATCAGCCCCAGCATTTT
CAISESATRGNQPQHF
>TRBV5-6|TRBJ2-3|TRBD2|few
TGTGCCAGCAGCGAGCGGGGGGTCACAGATACGCAGTATTTT
CASSERGVTDTQYF
>TRBV7-3|TRBJ2-3|-|once
TGTGCCAGCAGCTCCAGGGGGGCGGGTACTAGCACAGATACGCAGTATTTT
CASSSRGAGTSTDTQYF
>TRBV12-3/TRBV12-4|TRBJ2-2|-|few
TGTGCCAGCAGTTTTTGGCGGAACACCGGGGAGCTGTTTTTT
CASSFWRNTGELFF
>TRBV5-1|TRBJ1-1|TRBD1|few
TGCGCCAGCAGCTTGGCCCCGACAGGGAAGAACACTGAAGCTTTCTTT
CASSLAPTGKNTEAFF
>TRBV6-5|TRBJ2-3|-|few
TGTGCCAGCGGTCGGGACGGGATCACAGATACGCAGTATTTT
CASGRDGITDTQYF
>TRBV3-1|TRBJ1-5|-|few
TGTGCCAGCAGCCAAGGACTCTTAAGGGGCTTTAATCAGCCCCAGCATTTT
CASSQGLLRGFNQPQHF
>TRBV5-5|TRBJ2-3|TRBD1|-
TGTGCCAGCAGCTGGACCGGGACAGGGAGCGCAGATACGCAGTATTTT
CASSWTGTGSADTQYF
>TRBV20-1|TRBJ2-6|TRBD1|few
TGCAGTGCTAGTGGACAGGGGACTGGGGCCAACGTCCTGACTTTC
CSASGQGTGANVLTF
>TRBV7-9|TRBJ2-1|TRBD1|few
TGTGCCAGCAGCTTAAGACAGGGGAGCAATGAGCAGTTCTTC
CASSLRQGSNEQFF
>TRBV18|TRBJ2-5|TRBD1|-
TGTGCCAGCTCACCGCGACAGGGGGCAAGAGAGACCCAGTACTTC
CASSPRQGARETQYF
>TRBV6-6|TRBJ1-3|TRBD1|-
TGTGCCAGCAGTTACCCCGGGACAGAGCCGAACACCATATATTTT
CASSYPGTEPNTIYF
>TRBV4-1|TRBJ2-7|TRBD1|once
TGCGCCAGCAGCCAAGCGGAGGGACAGGGGTTCTACGAGCAGTACTTC
CASSQAEGQGFYEQYF
>TRBV5-1|TRBJ1-4|-|few
TGCGCCAGCAGCTCGGAAGTTAATGAAAAACTGTTTTTT
CASSSEVNEKLFF
>TRBV7-2|TRBJ1-1|-|-
TGTGCCAGCAGCTTAGGTGGACGGAGAATTAACACTGAAGCTTTCTTT
CASSLGGRRINTEAFF
>TRBV30|TRBJ2-5|-|few
TGTGCCTGGAACCGTGGTCGGGGGGCAAAAGAGACCCAGTACTTC
CAWNRGRGAKETQYF
>TRBV11-3|TRBJ2-1|TRBD2|few
TGTGCCAGCAGCTTGGTAGCGGGATACAATGAGCAGTTCTTC
CASSLVAGYNEQFF
>TRBV29-1|TRBJ1-2|-|-
TGCAGCCCAGGTCCGGCCCAAGGGGGCTACACCTTC
CSPGPAQGGYTF
>TRBV11-2|TRBJ2-1|-|few
TGTGCCAGCAGCTCCCCAGCCAGCTCCTACAATGAGCAGTTCTTC
CASSSPASSYNEQFF
>TRBV20-1|TRBJ1-2|-|few
TGCAGTGCTAGATGGCCAGGAGGGGAGAATGGCTACACCTTC
CSARWPGGENGYTF
>TRBV7-9|TRBJ2-1|TRBD1|-
TGTGCCAGCAGCACCCGACAGGGGGGGGTCAATGAGCAGTTCTTC
CASSTRQGGVNEQFF
>TRBV28|TRBJ1-4|-|-
TGTGCCAGCAGTCCCGACACCGGTCGGAAAAAACTGTTTTTT
CASSPDTGRKKLFF
>TRBV20-1|TRBJ2-1|-|-
TGCAGTGCCCTCACAGGGGGAGGGACAGATCCCAATGAGCAGTTCTTC
CSALTGGGTDPNEQFF
>TRBV29-1|TRBJ2-1|TRBD2|-
TGCAGCGCCGAACCGGGACTAGCGGGAGATGATGAGCAGTTCTTC
CSAEPGLAGDDEQFF
>TRBV5-6|TRBJ2-5|-|-
TGTGCCAGCAGCTCCGCGAGGGCCGGGGAGACCCAGTACTTC
CASSSARAGETQYF
>TRBV3-1|TRBJ2-5|-|many
TGTGCCAGCAGCCAAGGGGACGAGACCCAGTACTTC
CASSQGDETQYF
>TRBV3-1|TRBJ2-6|-|-
TGTGCCAGCAGCCTACAGAACTCTGGGGCCAACGTCCTGACTTTC
CASSLQNSGANVLTF
>TRBV7-9|TRBJ1-1|TRBD1|few
TGTGCCAGCTTGAGGACAGGGGACACTGAAGCTTTCTTT
CASLRTGDTEAFF